Described below is a single TCR beta chain sequence and its context. This may arise from a read error, as a much more abundant clone is one base away. These data are taken from a study of read filtering for tumor transcriptome and immune sequencing. Study-level background: Transcriptome libraries were built from DNase-treated RNA.

Germline V lookup: CDR1 GTSNPN, CDR2 SVGIG (reference sequence). The CDR3 length is 11 residues. From roughly 390 ng of RNA, a library with molecular barcoded alpha/delta and beta/gamma adaptors was made. Each CDR3 protein is one row after TCRdb ran MiXCR on the reads. The table shows about 40,000 distinct CDR3 sequences, with roughly an eighth occurring only once. The chain employs TRBV30 and TRBJ1-2; no firm D call. The TCR sequence derives from a donor at least 40 years old with multiple myeloma. Sequenced sample: a population of CD138-negative cells sorted from bone marrow. The CDR3 region has the DNA TGTGCCTGGACCGGGAACTATGGCAACACCTTC. It yields the protein CAWTGNYGNTF.